This note documents a single T cell receptor beta chain sequence. This clone was detected once. This clone's antigen is unknown. Per-nucleotide qualities are absent, and no much larger clonotype sits a single base away. This record belongs to a study of shared clonotypes between healthy human individuals (TCRdb year 2020). The study in broad terms: A few men and a couple of women, aged 18 to 49 years, made up the cohort. For each donor, CD4 naive and CD4 memory were each given three plates, CD8 naive was given two plates, and CD8 memory was given one plate. To estimate repertoire size and how much clonotype sharing occurs between individuals, the study deeply sequenced the blood TCR repertoires of 5 or 6 healthy adults. Libraries were prepared and TCR repertoires were sequenced by different laboratories using diverse techniques, in order to increase sequencing depth and limit assay-specific biases. Between about 0.8 and 9 billion PBMCs per donor were obtained by leukapheresis. The full study reports these points: Roughly 5.2% of naive CD4, around 3.6% of naive CD8, around 2.3% of memory CD4, and less than 0.45% of memory CD8 clonotypes were shared across several donors. Rarefaction of sorted-subset datasets indicated incomplete sequencing despite the large sequencing depth. Based on pairwise subsampling, the degree of clonotype sharing among donors was expected to be affected by sequencing depth. The small number of donors limited the genetic and exposure-history diversity represented. Only blood was sampled, and tissue TCR repertoires likely differ from those in blood. Compared with non-shared clonotypes, the clonotypes found in all four sorted-subset donors had higher generation probabilities. Estimated clonotype richness was generally larger for naive than for memory subsets.

The CDR3 holds 12 amino acids from the cysteine to the phenylalanine. The entry retains the CDR3 DNA only, 36 bases that are in frame from base 1. Reading the germline V gene (reference sequence) gives CDR1 GTSNPN and CDR2 SVGIG. Relative to germline, V is 5 bases shorter and J is 4 bases shorter, with 9 bases between their ends. Healthy HIV-negative adults with no recently reported acute infections or vaccinations were included as donors. Only Caucasian adults living in Nashville, Tennessee, USA were represented among the donors. CD4+ T cells were enriched by magnetic negative selection; naive cells were then positively selected on CD45RA, and the negative fraction formed the memory subset. After blood collection by leukapheresis, PBMCs were isolated using Ficoll-Histopaque density gradient centrifugation and then cryopreserved in the vapor phase of liquid nitrogen. Purity and quantity of every magnetically sorted T cell population were checked by analytical flow cytometry. Each sorted fraction had its genomic DNA isolated and then quantified by UV absorbance on a Nanodrop 2000c.

TCR CDR3 regions were amplified from genomic DNA by multiplex PCR using the deep immunoSEQ assay. For each cell subset, the extracted genomic DNA was distributed evenly across all wells of several immunoSEQ 96-well plates, and each plate served as one replicate. For sorted subsets, roughly 190 ng of genomic DNA, equivalent to around 30,000 T cell genomes, went into each replicate PCR. Purified libraries were measured with a Qubit 3.0 fluorometer, size-checked on a Bioanalyzer 2100, and measured again with the KAPA Library Quantification kit. Every immunoSEQ 96-well plate was sequenced on a separate single-read 150-cycle Illumina NextSeq 550 flow cell. As for the original processing: Because the immunoSEQ output held only junctional sequences and lacked quality scores, the filtering could not match the filtering applied to full-length reads. Sequences were annotated with PyIR, a Python wrapper for IgBLAST v1.9, and V/J genes and CDR3 were assigned using IMGT germline references. Reads were filtered out if the reads had weak V/J assignments (E-value above 1e-6), no CDR3, stop codons, out-of-frame junctions, or ambiguous translated residues. V3J clonotypes were defined by identical inferred V gene, J gene, and CDR3 amino acid sequence. To compute the percentage overlap between repertoires, the number of shared unique clonotypes was divided by the size of the smaller repertoire. Repertoire richness was assessed with RTK rarefaction, the Chao1 estimator, and Recon v2.1 estimates of unobserved clonotypes. OLGA was used to compute generation probabilities for all TCRbeta clonotypes that the gDNA method yielded from a handful of donors. Entries here come from immuneACCESS through TCRdb and include only in-frame sequences with V and J called. Some clones fail to appear in such tables; in the studies checked, an unresolved V gene covers under half of the shortfall, and the cause of the remainder is unknown. Clone size and the V and J calls come from that table; the DNA yielded D and trimming. The sample profile shows approximately 1.1 million clones; about four fifths of them were found once. The ten top clones hold more than 0.45% of the sample.

Material: memory CD4+ T cells from PBMCs. The cell subset or site label on this specimen signifies: CD45RA-negative fraction. The receptor was derived from a man between 18 and 35 years old in good health. Some clones in this sample may be carry-over from other donors' samples. The sequence joins TRBV30 to TRBJ1-3; perhaps TRBD1 is the D gene, with 5 bases matching. The CDR3 loop reads CAWGRDGNTIYF. The sequenced DNA is TGTGCCTGGGGGAGGGACGGAAACACCATATATTTT.